A single sample gave rise to the 27 T cell receptor beta chains below, sequenced in a study of blood T cell repertoires in COVID-19. The method was immunoSEQ multiplex PCR; TCRdb's version includes in-frame clones alone and lacks a portion of them. The table has fewer than 250,000 clones, around four fifths seen once. The material sequenced was peripheral blood. The receptor source for this set is a woman aged 55-75 years with active or convalescent COVID-19.

The chain links TRBV28 to TRBJ1-1; D call uncertain. The CDR3 runs to 11 residues. Trimming took off 6 bases at V and 2 bases at J, with 4 bases between the two ends. Per the germline V gene, CDR1 is MDHEN and CDR2 is SYDVKM. CDR3 bases: TGTGCCAGCAGCCGTAACACTGAAGCTTTCTTT. This gives the protein CASSRNTEAFF.

The rearrangement uses TRBV2 and TRBJ2-3; possibly TRBD1 for D (5 bases). The ends were cut back, 1 base at V and 0 bases at J, with 14 bases in the middle. The CDR3 spans 17 residues. Germline CDR1 SNHLY, CDR2 FYNNEI. CDR3 DNA: TGTGCCAGCAGTGAAGTACAACAGGCGTTTAGCACAGATACGCAGTATTTT. Translated: CASSEVQQAFSTDTQYF.

The V and J genes are TRBV4-2 and TRBJ1-4; TRBD1 matches 7 bases. The V segment lost 1 base and the J segment 8 bases; nucleotides outside the gene matches: 13. The CDR3 has 17 residues. CDR1 is LGHNA, CDR2 YNFKEQ, per germline. CDR3 coding DNA: TGTGCCAGCAGCCAAGGGCTGGGGGAGCAGGGGGGCGAAAAACTGTTTTTT. The encoded protein is CASSQGLGEQGGEKLFF.

The chain is built from TRBV5-1 and TRBJ2-3; 9 nucleotides agree with TRBD1. V dropped 4 bases and J dropped 1; count of bases not matched to a gene: 7. The CDR3 has 16 amino acids. The germline V gene encodes CDR1 SGHRS and CDR2 YFSETQ. CDR3 protein: CASSPAGQGRTDTQYF. Written as DNA, the CDR3 is TGCGCCAGCAGCCCTGCGGGACAGGGACGCACAGATACGCAGTATTTT. Variable domain in full (rest from reference TRBV5-1 and TRBJ2-3): KAGVTQTPRYLIKTRGQQVTLSCSPISGHRSVSWYQQTPGQGLQFLFEYFSETQRNKGNFPGRFSGRQFSNSRSEMNVSTLELGDSALYLCASSPAGQGRTDTQYFGPGTRLTVL.

The V call is TRBV6-5, the J call TRBJ2-2, with 9 bases fitting TRBD1. The CDR3 has 14 amino acids. Germline V lookup: CDR1 MNHEY, CDR2 SVGAGI. J lost 7 bases, V lost 6 bases, and 6 bases had no gene match. In nucleotides, the CDR3 is TGTGCCAGCAGACCGGGACAGGGTGGCGGGGAGCTGTTTTTT. Its translation: CASRPGQGGGELFF.

The rearrangement links TRBV3-1 (or the pseudogene TRBV3-2) to TRBJ2-2; 7 positions match TRBD1. The CDR3 covers 16 residues. Germline-derived CDR1 and CDR2 are LGHDT and YNNKEL (reference sequence). Trimming cost V 5 bases and J 4 bases; bases outside gene matches: 10. CDR3 in DNA: TGTGCCAGCAGCAAGGGGGCGGCAGGACCCACCGGGGAGCTGTTTTTT. This gives the protein CASSKGAAGPTGELFF.

This chain uses TRBV2 with TRBJ2-1; the match to TRBD2 covers 13 bases. J gave up 6 bases and V 5 bases, and 7 bases lay outside the gene matches. The CDR3 spans 16 residues. The germline CDR1 and CDR2 sequences are SNHLY and FYNNEI. The CDR3 protein is CASSTRGLAGVNEQFF. Here the CDR3 DNA reads TGTGCCAGCAGTACTCGAGGACTAGCGGGGGTCAATGAGCAGTTCTTC. The whole variable domain, remainder taken from reference TRBV2 and TRBJ2-1, is EPEVTQTPSHQVTQMGQEVILRCVPISNHLYFYWYRQILGQKVEFLVSFYNNEISEKSEIFDDQFSVERPDGSNFTLKIRSTKLEDSAMYFCASSTRGLAGVNEQFFGPGTRLTVL.

V usage is TRBV19 and J usage is TRBJ1-5; D is unresolved. The CDR3 is made up of 13 amino acids. Deletions cut 3 bases from V and 3 bases from J, with 6 bases between. Germline loops: CDR1 LNHDA, CDR2 SQIVND (reference sequence). The CDR3 here is CASSMQYNQPQHF. DNA of the CDR3: TGTGCCAGTAGTATGCAGTACAATCAGCCCCAGCATTTT.

The chain combines TRBV11-2 with TRBJ2-3; 15 bases line up with TRBD2. The V gene's germline CDR1 is SGHAT and CDR2 FQNNGV. The CDR3 runs 16 residues. Trimming took 5 bases from V and 4 from J; bases not matched to a gene: 4. The CDR3 DNA is TGTGCCAGCAGCACCCGGACTAGCGGGAGGGCAGATACGCAGTATTTT. Encoded protein: CASSTRTSGRADTQYF.

The rearrangement uses TRBV5-1 and TRBJ2-2; 11 bases are a match to TRBD1. This CDR3 region has 15 residues. Trimming cost V 4 bases and J 7 bases; bases outside gene matches: 6. Germline CDR1 and CDR2: SGHRS and YFSETQ. The CDR3 coding sequence is TGCGCCAGCAGCCAGGACAGGGGGCATAACGGGGAGCTGTTTTTT. Translating it yields CASSQDRGHNGELFF.

The rearrangement uses TRBV2 and TRBJ2-5, with 12 bases lining up with TRBD2. The CDR3 spans 15 residues. Germline loops: CDR1 SNHLY, CDR2 FYNNEI. Unmatched junction bases numbered 2, after V lost 3 bases and J lost 3 bases. DNA of the CDR3: TGTGCCAGCAGTGATACTAGCGGGGGGAAAGAGACCCAGTACTTC. This translates into CASSDTSGGKETQYF.

The genes are TRBV5-1 and TRBJ2-2; tentatively, D is TRBD1 (5 bases). The germline V and J ends were trimmed by 0 bases and 3 bases, with 15 bases remaining between them. CDR3 length: 17 residues. Germline V gene sequence: CDR1 SGHRS, CDR2 YFSETQ. CDR3 amino acids: CASSLVWSLGDTGELFF. CDR3 nucleotide sequence: TGCGCCAGCAGCTTGGTGTGGTCTCTAGGGGACACCGGGGAGCTGTTTTTT.

This rearrangement joins TRBV3-1 (or the pseudogene TRBV3-2) to TRBJ1-4, with 8 bases aligning to TRBD1. V shed 2 bases, J shed 4 bases, and the junction held 3 bases outside the gene matches. This CDR3 spans 15 amino acids. Germline V gives CDR1 LGHDT, CDR2 YNNKEL (reference sequence). CDR3 nucleotide sequence: TGTGCCAGCAGCCAAACAGGGGGGATTAATGAAAAACTGTTTTTT. Protein sequence: CASSQTGGINEKLFF.

The chain has TRBV5-1 and TRBJ2-1; D is uncertain. V shed 0 bases and J shed 4 bases, with 17 bases lying between them. CDR1 is SGHRS, CDR2 YFSETQ, per germline. This CDR3 has 17 residues. DNA for the CDR3: TGCGCCAGCAGCTTGGAGTTTCGCGGAGCCTCATACAATGAGCAGTTCTTC. Its translation: CASSLEFRGASYNEQFF.

This sequence joins TRBV18 and TRBJ2-1, with D maybe TRBD2 (6 bases). CDR3 length equals 15 residues. Trimming removed 2 bases from V and 12 bases from J, with 20 bases in between. Germline V gives CDR1 KGHSH, CDR2 LQKENI. The CDR3 spells CASSPWGGNDRLQFF. CDR3 sequence (DNA): TGTGCCAGCTCACCATGGGGCGGGAACGACAGATTGCAGTTCTTC.

V and J are TRBV2 and TRBJ2-3; possible D gene TRBD1, 5 bases. V lost 9 bases and J lost 1, with 17 bases in between. The CDR3 is made up of 15 amino acids. CDR1 and CDR2 (germline): SNHLY, FYNNEI. The CDR3 here is CARGQGTSRTDTQYF. The CDR3 coding sequence is TGTGCCAGGGGGCAGGGCACCTCCCGCACAGATACGCAGTATTTT.

A note on this clone: Different DNA sequences within this sample yield the same CDR3. The chain joins TRBV19 to TRBJ2-7; perhaps TRBD2 as D (5 bases). Germline V gene data show CDR1 as LNHDA and CDR2 as SQIVND (reference sequence). The V and J ends lost 1 base and 1 base respectively, with 8 bases between them. This CDR3 comprises 14 residues. CDR3 nucleotides: TGTGCCAGTAGTATAGGTCGGGGTTCCTACGAGCAGTACTTC. Translated, it gives CASSIGRGSYEQYF. Full variable domain (remainder filled in from reference TRBV19 and TRBJ2-7): DGGITQSPKYLFRKEGQNVTLSCEQNLNHDAMYWYRQDPGQGLRLIYYSQIVNDFQKGDIAEGYSVSREKKESFPLTVTSAQKNPTAFYLCASSIGRGSYEQYFGPGTRLTVT.

This clone came up a few times. CDR3: CASSLWTDKTETQYF. DNA of the CDR3: TGTGCCAGCAGTCTTTGGACGGACAAGACGGAGACCCAGTACTTC. The chain links TRBV27 to TRBJ2-5; maybe TRBD1 (5 bases). The CDR3 extends over 15 amino acids. V was trimmed by 5 bases and J by 5 bases, leaving 18 bases between them. The germline gives CDR1 MNHEY, CDR2 SMNVEV (reference sequence).

The chain couples TRBV10-3 to TRBJ1-4; possibly TRBD1 for D (6 bases). V shed 10 bases and J shed 7 bases, with 13 bases lying between them. The CDR3 is 12 residues long. Germline V gene lookup returns CDR1 ENHRY and CDR2 SYGVKD. CDR3 coding DNA: TGTGCCACAAACAGGGAAGGTGAAAAACTGTTTTTT. Residues: CATNREGEKLFF.

The rearrangement joins TRBV7-2 to TRBJ2-2, with 7 bases aligning to TRBD2. J lost 0 bases, V lost 1 base, and 2 bases had no gene match. The CDR3 consists of 16 residues. CDR1 SGHTA and CDR2 FQGNSA come from the germline V gene. DNA for the CDR3: TGTGCCAGCAGCTTAGTGGCGGGAGCGAACACCGGGGAGCTGTTTTTT. Amino acid sequence: CASSLVAGANTGELFF. Based on the CDR3 plus reference TRBV7-2 and TRBJ2-2, the full variable domain is GAGVSQSPSNKVTEKGKDVELRCDPISGHTALYWYRQSLGQGLEFLIYFQGNSAPDKSGLPSDRFSAERTGGSVSTLTIQRTQQEDSAVYLCASSLVAGANTGELFFGEGSRLTVL.

The chain employs TRBV21-1 and TRBJ1-5; the table's TRBD1 call for D was not verified on the DNA. TRBV21-1 is classified as a pseudogene. This CDR3 spans 15 amino acids. The CDR3 nucleotides read TGTGCCAGCAGCAAAGAGGAGGGGGCGAGACAGCCCCAGCATTTT. Its protein is CASSKEEGARQPQHF.

The chain couples TRBV7-9 to TRBJ2-7; 12 bases agree with TRBD2. CDR3 length equals 16 residues. Looked up from germline, CDR1 is SEHNR and CDR2 is FQNEAQ (reference sequence). Germline trimming cut 5 bases from V and 2 bases from J; bases unmatched to any gene: 7. CDR3 nucleotides: TGTGCCAGCAGCCCTAAACTAGCGGGAGGCGCCTACGAGCAGTACTTC. Protein: CASSPKLAGGAYEQYF.

This rearrangement joins TRBV7-9 to TRBJ2-2; 10 positions match TRBD1. Germline lookup yields CDR1 SEHNR and CDR2 FQNEAQ (reference sequence). V shed 5 bases, J shed 7 bases, and the junction held 7 bases outside the gene matches. The CDR3 consists of 15 residues. This chain's CDR3 is CASSLGQGDSGELFF. CDR3 DNA sequence: TGTGCCAGCAGCCTCGGACAGGGGGATAGCGGGGAGCTGTTTTTT.

The CDR3 nucleotides read TGTGCCAGCAGGCACCGGGACAGATTCAATCAGCCCCAGCATTTT. This encodes CASRHRDRFNQPQHF. The gene calls are TRBV21-1 and TRBJ1-5; the table's D call of TRBD1 was not tested on the DNA. TRBV21-1 represents a pseudogene. The CDR3 length is 15 residues.

This clone appeared a few times. This chain uses TRBV30 with TRBJ1-3; tentatively, D is TRBD1 (5 bases). Trimming pared 0 bases from V and 2 bases from J, leaving 8 bases between. The germline gives CDR1 GTSNPN, CDR2 SVGIG (reference sequence). This CDR3 region has 14 residues. The CDR3 region is CAWSVGGTGNTIYF. In nucleotides, the CDR3 is TGTGCCTGGAGTGTCGGGGGGACTGGAAACACCATATATTTT.

The chain carries TRBV5-1 and TRBJ1-1, with 7 bases lining up with TRBD1. This CDR3 region has 15 residues. Unmatched junction bases numbered 10, after V lost 3 bases and J lost 5 bases. Germline CDR1 SGHRS, CDR2 YFSETQ. The CDR3: CASSSSQTQGTEAFF. The CDR3 nucleotides are TGCGCCAGCAGCTCCTCACAAACACAGGGGACTGAAGCTTTCTTT. Variable domain in full (rest from reference TRBV5-1 and TRBJ1-1): KAGVTQTPRYLIKTRGQQVTLSCSPISGHRSVSWYQQTPGQGLQFLFEYFSETQRNKGNFPGRFSGRQFSNSRSEMNVSTLELGDSALYLCASSSSQTQGTEAFFGQGTRLTVV.

Only a few counts were recorded for this clone. This sequence joins TRBV19 and TRBJ2-3, with D hard to call. This CDR3 comprises 16 residues. Trimming took 2 bases from V and 1 from J, leaving 13 bases between them. Germline V lookup: CDR1 LNHDA, CDR2 SQIVND (reference sequence). CDR3 amino acids: CASSITGGWGTDTQYF. DNA for the CDR3: TGTGCCAGTAGTATAACGGGTGGGTGGGGCACAGATACGCAGTATTTT.